This T cell receptor (beta chain) was sequenced in a study of blood T cell repertoires in COVID-19. Study background: The study drew acute and convalescent COVID-19 samples from the United States, Italy and Spain. Nucleic acid was either cDNA or gDNA, and it came from T cells, B-cell-depleted T cells, or PBMCs.

Germline V gene data show CDR1 as LNHDA and CDR2 as SQIVND (reference sequence). With 3 bases clipped from V and 6 bases from J, the junction kept 2 bases outside the gene matches. This CDR3 contains 13 residues. In the study's own analysis: By means of reference gene primer amplification, nucleated cell counts were estimated. The protocol was immunoSEQ multiplex PCR, while the TCRdb copy is restricted to in-frame clones and leaves out a portion. Clone size and the V and J calls come from that table; the DNA yielded D and trimming. The data show approximately 67,000 clones, with about 90% seen just once and approximately 5.4% held by the top ten.

The rearrangement joins TRBV19 to TRBJ1-1; the match to TRBD1 covers 9 bases. Material for sequencing was peripheral blood. The origin of this receptor is a man between 50 and 59 years old with active COVID-19. DNA of the CDR3: TGTGCCAGTAGTATTGACAGGGGGTCTGAAGCTTTCTTT. This sequence encodes CASSIDRGSEAFF.